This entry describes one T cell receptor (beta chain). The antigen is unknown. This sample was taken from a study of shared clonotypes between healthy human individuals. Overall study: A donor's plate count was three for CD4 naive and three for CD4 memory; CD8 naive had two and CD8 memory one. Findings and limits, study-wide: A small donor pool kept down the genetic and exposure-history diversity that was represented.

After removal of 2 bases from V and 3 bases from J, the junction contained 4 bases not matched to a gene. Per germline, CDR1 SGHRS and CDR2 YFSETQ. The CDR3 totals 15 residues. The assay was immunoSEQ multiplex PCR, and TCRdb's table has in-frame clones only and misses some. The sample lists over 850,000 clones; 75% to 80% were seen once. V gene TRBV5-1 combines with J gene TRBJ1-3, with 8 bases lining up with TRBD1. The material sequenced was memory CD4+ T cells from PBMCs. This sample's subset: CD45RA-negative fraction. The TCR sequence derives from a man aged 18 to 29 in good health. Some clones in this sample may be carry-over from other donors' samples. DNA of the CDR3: TGCGCCAGCAGCTTCGGACAGGGTGGTGGAAACACCATATATTTT. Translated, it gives CASSFGQGGGNTIYF.